This TCR beta chain was profiled in a study of blood T cells in healthy people across ages. Sample-barcoded 5' priming and a J-beta primer mix drove a second PCR of roughly 7 to 11 cycles. TCRdb processed the 5' RACE reads anew with MiXCR; each CDR3 protein has one entry. The data hold 1.8 million or so distinct CDR3 sequences, with more than 35% observed a single time. This clonotype was obtained from a human donor in good health. The specimen was blood.

The CDR3 protein is CASSDRQAVTEAFF. The CDR3 bases are TGTGCCAGCAGCGACCGACAGGCCGTCACTGAAGCTTTCTTT. The chain uses TRBV3-1 and TRBJ1-1, with a possible D match to TRBD1 (6 bases). Trimming pared 5 bases from V and 4 bases from J, leaving 14 bases between. Germline V CDR1 and CDR2: LGHDT, YNNKEL (reference sequence). This CDR3 spans 14 amino acids.